A single sample is the source of the 17 T cell receptor beta chains below, sequenced in a study of T cell responses to AZD1222 COVID-19 vaccine. Using immunoSEQ multiplex PCR, the repertoire was profiled, and TCRdb retains in-frame clones only, with some absent. The sample has 150,000 or so clones, 89% seen once. This specimen was peripheral blood, taken on day 0 of AZD1222 vaccination. The source is an adult in good health.

The genes are TRBV24-1 and TRBJ1-2; 10 bases are a match to TRBD1. CDR1 is KGHDR, CDR2 SFDVKD, per germline. The CDR3 extends over 14 amino acids. The V and J ends lost 3 bases and 6 bases, in that order; junction bases with no gene match: 3. Here the CDR3 reads CATSDPGTGDGYTF. The CDR3 coding sequence is TGTGCCACCAGTGATCCCGGGACAGGGGATGGCTACACCTTC.

The chain combines TRBV5-6 with TRBJ2-5; maybe TRBD2 (6 bases). V shed 3 bases and J shed 1 base, with 19 bases lying between them. The length of the CDR3 is 17 residues. Per the germline V gene, CDR1 is SGHDT and CDR2 is YYEEEE. DNA for the CDR3: TGTGCCAGCAGCTCCATAGGAACGGGGGTACGCCAAGAGACCCAGTACTTC. It codes for CASSSIGTGVRQETQYF. Filled out from reference TRBV5-6 and TRBJ2-5, the complete variable domain reads DAGVTQSPTHLIKTRGQQVTLRCSPKSGHDTVSWYQQALGQGPQFIFQYYEEEERQRGNFPDRFSGHQFPNYSSELNVNALLLGDSALYLCASSSIGTGVRQETQYFGPGTRLLVL.

This clone showed up just a few times. The chain couples TRBV9 to TRBJ2-3, with a possible D match to TRBD1 (5 bases). V was trimmed by 0 bases and J by 1 base, leaving 12 bases between them. In germline, CDR1 is SGDLS, CDR2 YYNGEE. There are 16 residues in the CDR3. The CDR3 spells CASSVGWGLGTDTQYF. Written as DNA, the CDR3 is TGTGCCAGCAGCGTAGGGTGGGGCTTGGGCACAGATACGCAGTATTTT.

The rearrangement uses TRBV24-1 and TRBJ1-5; the match to TRBD1 covers 7 bases. The CDR3 totals 14 residues. The V segment lost 10 bases and the J segment 4 bases; nucleotides outside the gene matches: 9. Germline loops: CDR1 KGHDR, CDR2 SFDVKD. The CDR3 loop is CATPGTAKNQPQHF. The CDR3 nucleotides are TGTGCCACTCCGGGGACAGCCAAAAATCAGCCCCAGCATTTT.

This chain connects TRBV11-2 to TRBJ2-5; tentatively, D is TRBD1 (5 bases). From germline, CDR1 is SGHAT and CDR2 FQNNGV. This CDR3 has 15 residues. V gave up 1 base and J gave up 1 base, with 10 bases separating them. CDR3 nucleotides: TGTGCCAGCAGCTTAGTTAGGGGCGTCCAAGAGACCCAGTACTTC. Its translation is CASSLVRGVQETQYF.

The V and J genes are TRBV7-2 and TRBJ2-7, with D perhaps matching TRBD1 or TRBD2 (7 bases each). There are 14 residues in the CDR3. The germline gives CDR1 SGHTA, CDR2 FQGNSA. The germline V and J ends were trimmed by 4 bases and 4 bases, with 14 bases remaining between them. For the CDR3, the DNA is TGTGCCAGCAGCTCCCAGGGGGGGCTTTACGAGCAGTACTTC. Encoded protein: CASSSQGGLYEQYF.

V and J are TRBV3-1 (or the pseudogene TRBV3-2) and TRBJ2-5, with 8 bases matching TRBD2. CDR1 and CDR2 from the germline V gene are LGHDT and YNNKEL (reference sequence). Losses at the gene ends were 2 bases for V and 4 bases for J; bases not matched to a gene: 3. The CDR3 has 14 amino acids. DNA of the CDR3: TGTGCCAGCAGCCAACTAGCGGGTCCAGAGACCCAGTACTTC. Amino acid sequence: CASSQLAGPETQYF.

V is TRBV7-9 and J is TRBJ2-7; possibly TRBD2 for D (5 bases). The CDR3 runs to 16 residues. Germline V gives CDR1 SEHNR, CDR2 FQNEAQ (reference sequence). V was pared by 7 bases and J by 5 bases, with 24 bases between. The CDR3 loop is CASTPVKEVSRNEQYF. The CDR3, as DNA: TGTGCCAGCACCCCGGTTAAGGAGGTATCGAGAAACGAGCAGTACTTC.

The chain recombines TRBV4-3 with TRBJ2-7; maybe TRBD2 (5 bases). V was trimmed by 1 base and J by 5 bases, leaving 9 bases between them. The germline V gene encodes CDR1 LGHNA and CDR2 YSLEER. The CDR3 runs 13 residues. The CDR3 loop is CASSQVPGNEQYF. CDR3 nucleotides: TGCGCCAGCAGCCAAGTTCCCGGGAACGAGCAGTACTTC.

The J gene is TRBJ1-6, the V gene TRBV10-2; 7 bases align to TRBD1. Unmatched junction bases numbered 6, after V lost 10 bases and J lost 6 bases. From germline, CDR1 is WSHSY and CDR2 SAAADI. The CDR3 has 13 amino acids. The CDR3 coding sequence is TGCGCCACCCTTGGGACAGCTAATTCACCCCTCCACTTT. Translated, it gives CATLGTANSPLHF.

The chain couples TRBV7-9 to TRBJ1-2; D perhaps matches TRBD1 (5 bases). Trimming pared 0 bases from V and 3 bases from J, leaving 11 bases between. The CDR3 runs 15 residues. Germline loops: CDR1 SEHNR, CDR2 FQNEAQ (reference sequence). In DNA form, the CDR3 reads TGTGCCAGCAGCTTAGCCAGGGTTTCCGACTATGGCTACACCTTC. This translates into CASSLARVSDYGYTF.

The gene calls are TRBV10-2 and TRBJ1-2; 8 bases fit TRBD1. The CDR3 has 16 amino acids. Germline trimming cut 6 bases from V and 2 bases from J; bases unmatched to any gene: 11. CDR1 is WSHSY and CDR2 is SAAADI in the germline V gene. In DNA, the CDR3 is TGCGCCAGCAGCCCGACCGGACAGGGCCCGAACTATGGCTACACCTTC. The encoded protein is CASSPTGQGPNYGYTF.

The genes are TRBV6-4 and TRBJ2-1; D is ambiguous. Trimming stripped 4 bases from V and 9 bases from J, with 10 bases between. The CDR3 has 12 amino acids. Germline CDR1 is MRHNA and CDR2 is SNTAGT. The CDR3 DNA is TGTGCCAGCAGTGCGCTGTGGGTTGAGCAGTTCTTC. Translating it yields CASSALWVEQFF.

This clone was seen just once. CDR3 in DNA: TGTGCCAGCAGCCTAACAGTCAACTCTGGGGCCAACGTCCTGACTTTC. Its translation: CASSLTVNSGANVLTF. The chain has TRBV5-6 and TRBJ2-6, with D unclear. The V gene lost 4 bases and the J gene lost 0 bases, with 11 bases spanning the gap. CDR1 SGHDT and CDR2 YYEEEE come from the germline V gene. The CDR3 runs to 16 residues. The full variable domain, rest sourced from reference TRBV5-6 and TRBJ2-6, is DAGVTQSPTHLIKTRGQQVTLRCSPKSGHDTVSWYQQALGQGPQFIFQYYEEEERQRGNFPDRFSGHQFPNYSSELNVNALLLGDSALYLCASSLTVNSGANVLTFGAGSRLTVL.

The chain is built from TRBV6-5 and TRBJ1-2, with TRBD1 identical over 7 bases. V was clipped by 6 bases and J by 2 bases; unmatched bases: 9. The CDR3 length is 15 residues. The germline gives CDR1 MNHEY, CDR2 SVGAGI. CDR3 in amino acids: CASRRTGVTNYGYTF. In DNA form, the CDR3 reads TGTGCCAGCAGACGGACAGGAGTAACAAACTATGGCTACACCTTC.

The rearrangement uses TRBV7-9 and TRBJ2-1; possible D gene TRBD1, 5 bases. The CDR3 is 14 residues long. Between the trimmed V and J ends, which lost 2 bases and 8 bases, there was a span of 13 bases. Germline V gene data show CDR1 as SEHNR and CDR2 as FQNEAQ (reference sequence). The CDR3 is CASSLRQGGDEQFF. The DNA of the CDR3 is TGTGCCAGCAGCTTAAGGCAGGGTGGTGATGAGCAGTTCTTC. Together with reference TRBV7-9 and TRBJ2-1, the CDR3 gives the full variable domain: DTGVSQNPRHKITKRGQNVTFRCDPISEHNRLYWYRQTLGQGPEFLTYFQNEAQLEKSRLLSDRFSAERPKGSFSTLEIQRTEQGDSAMYLCASSLRQGGDEQFFGPGTRLTVL.

This clone was detected only once. CDR3 DNA sequence: TGTGCCAGCAGCTCCCCCTATAGCAGGCCAGGGGAGCAGTACTTC. Protein: CASSSPYSRPGEQYF. The rearrangement joins TRBV7-9 to TRBJ2-7; perhaps TRBD1 as D (5 bases). CDR1 and CDR2 (germline): SEHNR, FQNEAQ (reference sequence). Deletions cut 4 bases from V and 7 bases from J, with 20 bases between. The CDR3 loop spans 15 amino acids.